Listed below are T cell receptor beta chains from one sample, sequenced in a study of vaccination and CD4 T cells after COVID-19. A single record per CDR3 protein comes from TCRdb applying MiXCR to the PCR reads. The data contain roughly 10,000 distinct CDR3 sequences, about 28% of them singletons. Their recognized antigens are unknown. The sequencing here drew on CD4+ T cells from blood, cultured in vitro, taken after SARS-CoV-2 vaccination. Receptor source: a human donor who had recovered from COVID-19. CDR3s leave out the opening cysteine and the closing phenylalanine or tryptophan. Each record gives: J gene, V gene, CDR3 protein.

J: TRBJ2-2
V: TRBV30
CDR3: AWSVKDPTGELF

J: TRBJ1-1
V: TRBV6-2/TRBV6-3
CDR3: ASSSWGANTEAF

J: TRBJ2-2
V: TRBV11-3
CDR3: ASSLAGELF

J: TRBJ2-1
V: TRBV6-5
CDR3: ASSYSPWRGTKQF

J: TRBJ2-3
V: TRBV4-3
CDR3: ASTQGRAPSTDTQY

J: TRBJ2-3
V: TRBV30
CDR3: AWSVGGGTSGTDTQY

J: TRBJ1-4
V: TRBV19
CDR3: ASSNTAGTVNEKLF

J: TRBJ1-2
V: TRBV2
CDR3: ASSPGSNYGYT

J: TRBJ1-5
V: TRBV19
CDR3: ASSIFGSSNQPQH

J: TRBJ2-5
V: TRBV7-2
CDR3: ASSLSSVETQY

J: TRBJ2-2
V: TRBV6-5
CDR3: ASSYYGGRTTGGELF

J: TRBJ2-1
V: TRBV20-1
CDR3: SAGATNRRYNEQF

J: TRBJ2-2
V: TRBV25-1
CDR3: ASSEWGGFTGELF

J: TRBJ2-2
V: TRBV7-8
CDR3: ASSQKRLKNTGELF

J: TRBJ2-2
V: TRBV29-1
CDR3: SVGRYTGELF

J: TRBJ2-5
V: TRBV24-1
CDR3: ATSDPKRGGETQY

J: TRBJ1-2
V: TRBV4-2
CDR3: ASSQDRENYGYT

J: TRBJ2-2
V: TRBV6-5
CDR3: ASSFGDKNTGELF

J: TRBJ1-5
V: TRBV6-5
CDR3: ASSSAGGRGGSNQPQH

J: TRBJ1-2
V: TRBV7-2
CDR3: ASSLSPDSYYGYT

J: TRBJ2-1
V: TRBV10-1
CDR3: ASSPGGGPEWEQF

J: TRBJ2-7
V: TRBV10-2
CDR3: ASSDGRGSYEQY

J: TRBJ2-1
V: TRBV20-1
CDR3: SALQLSGRASVNEQF

J: TRBJ2-5
V: TRBV18
CDR3: ASSTQLGAQETQY

J: TRBJ2-1
V: TRBV7-6
CDR3: ASSLISGFSYNEQF

J: TRBJ1-1
V: TRBV19
CDR3: ASSINRDTEAF

J: TRBJ2-1
V: TRBV6-2/TRBV6-3
CDR3: ASSRGATYNEQF

J: TRBJ1-2
V: TRBV6-2/TRBV6-3
CDR3: ASIGGQGPGYT

J: TRBJ2-3
V: TRBV19
CDR3: ASSPRVNTDTQY

J: TRBJ2-1
V: TRBV28
CDR3: ASSRGLRTSGRSNEQF

J: TRBJ1-5
V: TRBV28
CDR3: ASSPLRPIRGVQPQH

J: TRBJ2-2
V: TRBV6-2/TRBV6-3
CDR3: ASSQTSPRSAGELF

J: TRBJ1-2
V: TRBV19
CDR3: ASSIEQGQDFYGYT

J: TRBJ2-3
V: TRBV19
CDR3: ASSPGLAGGIVTDTQY

J: TRBJ2-1
V: TRBV5-1
CDR3: ASRDSGTYPSYNEQF